This note documents a single TCR beta chain sequence. Antigen: not known. The data were obtained in a study of blood T cells in healthy people across ages. Study findings and constraints: Percentage of naive T cells showed a strong correlation with TCR beta diversity.

The authors ran a second PCR of about 7 to 11 cycles using a sample-barcoded 5' primer and a J-beta primer mix. MiXCR, applied by TCRdb to the 5' RACE reads, yields one record per CDR3 protein. There are 1 million or so distinct CDR3 sequences in the sample; under 30% occur only once, and 0.65% to 0.75% lies in the top ten. This CDR3 region has 15 residues. Trimming took off 6 bases at V and 5 bases at J, with 19 bases between the two ends. Germline V gives CDR1 MDHEN, CDR2 SYDVKM. These data were likewise used in another study, on T cells of mothers and their children. That source adds: Whatever RNA was extracted went entirely into cDNA synthesis, at approximately 1.4 ug per 15 ul. Reads obtained per mother exceeded 10 million TCR beta CDR3 reads, with roughly 3 million obtained per child.

This chain links TRBV28 with TRBJ2-5; perhaps TRBD1 as D (5 bases). The TCR was taken from a girl aged 2 to 9 in good health. What was sequenced was blood. CDR3 sequence: CASSPTDQGWETQYF. As DNA, the CDR3 is TGTGCCAGCAGCCCGACGGACCAGGGATGGGAGACCCAGTACTTC.